This passage covers 13 T cell receptor beta chains from one sample sequenced in a study of blood T cells in healthy people across ages. The use of a sample-barcoded 5' primer and a J-beta primer mix characterized a second PCR of 7 to 11 cycles. In TCRdb, the 5' RACE reads were re-called with MiXCR into one record per CDR3 protein. The sample lists 1,100,000 or so distinct CDR3 sequences; under 45% were seen once. What was sequenced was blood. These TCRs come from a woman aged 55-70 years in good health.

The chain employs TRBV27 and TRBJ2-5, with 9 bases fitting TRBD1. The better agreement between TRBJ2-7 and the DNA end casts doubt on the J call. CDR3 length: 12 residues. In germline, CDR1 is MNHEY, CDR2 SMNVEV (reference sequence). Here the CDR3 reads CASIGTGTEQYF. The CDR3 DNA follows: TGTGCCAGCATAGGGACAGGGACCGAGCAGTACTTC.

The genes are TRBV13 and TRBJ2-2; TRBD2 aligns across 7 bases. The CDR3 has 17 amino acids. V shed 5 bases and J 4 bases; nucleotides not matched to a gene: 13. CDR1 PRHDT and CDR2 FYEKMQ come from the germline V gene (reference sequence). CDR3 coding DNA: TGTGCCAGCAGCCCCCCGCGGGGGACGGAACCCACCGGGGAGCTGTTTTTT. Translated: CASSPPRGTEPTGELFF.

The chain links TRBV29-1 to TRBJ1-1; 11 positions agree with TRBD1. CDR1 SQVTM and CDR2 ANQGSEA come from the germline V gene. J lost 4 bases, V lost 5 bases, and 6 bases had no gene match. The CDR3 contains 14 residues. The DNA of the CDR3 is TGCAGCGTTCCCCGGGACAGGGGGGGCACTGAAGCTTTCTTT. This codes for CSVPRDRGGTEAFF.

This chain links TRBV2 with TRBJ2-2; D not certain. Germline CDR1 is SNHLY and CDR2 is FYNNEI. V lost 8 bases to trimming and J lost 7 bases, with 11 bases between them. The CDR3 loop spans 12 amino acids. The DNA of the CDR3 is TGTGCCAGCGTAACGGGTGTCGGGGAGCTGTTTTTT. This codes for CASVTGVGELFF.

This chain joins TRBV20-1 and TRBJ2-1, with TRBD2 identical over 11 bases. Germline V gene data show CDR1 as DFQATT and CDR2 as SNEGSKA (reference sequence). V lost 3 bases, J lost 1 base, and 5 bases stayed unmatched. The CDR3 consists of 16 residues. CDR3 sequence: CSARRLAGRSYNEQFF. Here the CDR3 DNA reads TGCAGTGCTAGGAGACTAGCGGGAAGGTCCTACAATGAGCAGTTCTTC.

The sample holds a few counts of this clonotype. The gene calls are TRBV3-1 and TRBJ1-5, with a weak D call TRBD1 (6 bases). Per germline, CDR1 LGHDT and CDR2 YNNKEL (reference sequence). The CDR3 length is 18 residues. V was trimmed by 1 base and J by 9 bases, leaving 25 bases between them. CDR3 amino acids: CASSQGGLGRRESWPQHF. CDR3 DNA sequence: TGTGCCAGCAGCCAAGGGGGGCTCGGACGGAGGGAAAGTTGGCCCCAGCATTTT.

A single count supports this clonotype. At one of its ends the junction is not consistent with the germline gene, which may arise from a read error. The chain recombines TRBV28 with TRBJ2-1; 7 nucleotides agree with TRBD2. The CDR3 spans 15 residues. The germline V gene encodes CDR1 MDHEN and CDR2 SYDVKM. This chain's CDR3 is CASLLARGNYNKQFF. The CDR3 DNA reads as TGTGCCAGCCTACTAGCGAGAGGTAACTACAATAAGCAGTTCTTC. The full variable domain, with the rest looked up from reference TRBV28 and TRBJ2-1, is DVKVTQSSRYLVKRTGEKVFLECVQDMDHENMFWYRQDPGLGLRLIYFSYDVKMKEKGDIPEGYSVSREKKERFSLILESASTNQTSMYLCASLLARGNYNKQFFGPGTRLTVL.

The chain couples TRBV11-2 to TRBJ2-5, with 7 bases that match TRBD2. The last part of the DNA fits TRBJ2-7 better; the J call may be wrong. Germline CDR1 is SGHAT and CDR2 is FQNNGV. The CDR3 consists of 15 residues. The CDR3 region is CASTRSAGEGSEQYF. CDR3 nucleotide sequence: TGTGCCAGCACCAGGTCGGCTGGGGAGGGGAGCGAGCAGTACTTC.

This clonotype was seen only a few times. This chain links TRBV24-1 with TRBJ2-1; D is ambiguous. The CDR3 contains 14 residues. Germline lookup yields CDR1 KGHDR and CDR2 SFDVKD. V lost 5 bases, J lost 5 bases, and 12 bases lay in between. The DNA of the CDR3 is TGTGCCACCAGTGTTGGCAGCTTCGACAATGAGCAGTTCTTC. It yields the protein CATSVGSFDNEQFF.

CDR3 sequence (DNA): TGCAGTGCTAGGAGGCCAGGTAATCAGCCCCAGCATTTT. It translates to CSARRPGNQPQHF. The chain has TRBV20-1 and TRBJ1-5, with D unclear. Germline V gives CDR1 DFQATT, CDR2 SNEGSKA (reference sequence). V was clipped by 3 bases and J by 4 bases, with 10 bases between them. The CDR3 covers 13 residues.

J is TRBJ1-5 and V is TRBV29-1; no clear D. Per the germline V gene, CDR1 is SQVTM and CDR2 is ANQGSEA. This CDR3 contains 12 residues. Trimming left V 4 bases short and J 4 bases short, with 8 bases between. The CDR3: CSVAGRNQPQHF. The CDR3 coding sequence is TGCAGCGTTGCCGGGAGGAATCAGCCCCAGCATTTT.

In its sample, this clonotype was seen a few times. V is TRBV13 and J is TRBJ2-3; D is ambiguous. Looked up from germline, CDR1 is PRHDT and CDR2 is FYEKMQ (reference sequence). This CDR3 spans 13 amino acids. The V and J ends lost 5 bases and 4 bases respectively, with 10 bases between them. The CDR3 sequence: CASSKTESDTQYF. CDR3 nucleotides: TGTGCCAGCAGCAAAACGGAATCAGATACGCAGTATTTT.

The V call is TRBV29-1, the J call TRBJ1-2; TRBD1 is a possible D gene (5 bases). CDR1 and CDR2 from the germline V gene are SQVTM and ANQGSEA. V was trimmed by 0 bases and J by 4 bases, leaving 18 bases between them. The CDR3 length is 16 residues. The CDR3 loop reads CSVEDPGGPGGYGYTF. The CDR3 DNA sequence: TGCAGCGTTGAAGATCCGGGGGGACCTGGGGGCTATGGCTACACCTTC. The full variable domain, its missing parts supplied by reference TRBV29-1 and TRBJ1-2, is SAVISQKPSRDICQRGTSLTIQCQVDSQVTMMFWYRQQPGQSLTLIATANQGSEATYESGFVIDKFPISRPNLTFSTLTVSNMSPEDSSIYLCSVEDPGGPGGYGYTFGSGTRLTVV.